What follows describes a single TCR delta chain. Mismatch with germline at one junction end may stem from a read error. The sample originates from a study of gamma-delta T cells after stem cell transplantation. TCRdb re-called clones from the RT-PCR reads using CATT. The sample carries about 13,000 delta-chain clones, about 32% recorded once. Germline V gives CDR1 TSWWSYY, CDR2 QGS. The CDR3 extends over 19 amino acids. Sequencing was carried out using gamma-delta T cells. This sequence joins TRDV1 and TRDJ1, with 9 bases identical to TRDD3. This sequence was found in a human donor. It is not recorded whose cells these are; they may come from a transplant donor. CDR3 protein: CAIGETIAPGGFGDDKLIF. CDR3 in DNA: TGTGCTATTGGGGAAACAATAGCGCCTGGGGGATTTGGGGACGATAAACTCATCTTT.